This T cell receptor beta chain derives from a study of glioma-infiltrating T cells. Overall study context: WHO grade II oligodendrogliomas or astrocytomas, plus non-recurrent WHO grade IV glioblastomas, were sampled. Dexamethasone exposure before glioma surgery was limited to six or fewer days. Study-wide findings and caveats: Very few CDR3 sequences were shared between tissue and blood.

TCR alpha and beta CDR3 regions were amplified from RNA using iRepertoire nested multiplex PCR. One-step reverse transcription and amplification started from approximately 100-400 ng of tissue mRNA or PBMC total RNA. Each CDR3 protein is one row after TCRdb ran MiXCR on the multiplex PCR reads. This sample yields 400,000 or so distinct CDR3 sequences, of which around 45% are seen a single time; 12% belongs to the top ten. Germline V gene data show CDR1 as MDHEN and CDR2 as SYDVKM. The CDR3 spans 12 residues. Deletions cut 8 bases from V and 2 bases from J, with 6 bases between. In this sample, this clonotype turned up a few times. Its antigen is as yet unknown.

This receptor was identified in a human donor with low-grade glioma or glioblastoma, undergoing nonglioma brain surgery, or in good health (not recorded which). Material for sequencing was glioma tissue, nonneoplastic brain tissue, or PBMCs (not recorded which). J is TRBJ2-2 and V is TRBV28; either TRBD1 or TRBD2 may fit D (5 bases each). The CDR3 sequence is CASGDNTGELFF. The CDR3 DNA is TGTGCCAGCGGGGACAACACCGGGGAGCTGTTTTTT.